Listed here are 14 T cell receptor beta chains from one sample, sequenced in a study of CD8 T cells in Susac syndrome (dated by TCRdb to between 2018 and 2020). Libraries were built with the immunoSEQ multiplex PCR assay. RNA was extracted with the RNeasy kit and roughly 0.45 to 1 ug was reverse transcribed using random hexamers. TCRdb applied fastp at Q25 and MiXCR to the public reads, then kept only in-frame beta chains. Records with the same CDR3 protein are collapsed into one entry carrying the most frequent genes and DNA. The sample has hundreds of thousands of distinct CDR3 sequences on record, more than 80% of them singletons. The ten most abundant clones make up more than 0.09% of the sample. Sequenced material: CD8+ T cells from PBMCs. These receptors came from a human donor with multiple sclerosis.

This chain links TRBV6-5 with TRBJ1-1; possibly TRBD1 for D (5 bases). The V end was cut by 0 bases, the J end by 8 bases, with 13 bases between. Germline CDR1 and CDR2: MNHEY and SVGAGI. This CDR3 contains 14 residues. CDR3 DNA sequence: TGTGCCAGCAGTTACTCGAATGGGGCAGTGGAAGCTTTCTTT. It translates to CASSYSNGAVEAFF.

This chain links TRBV27 with TRBJ2-1; 8 bases are shared with TRBD2. The CDR3 is 15 residues long. The germline V gene encodes CDR1 MNHEY and CDR2 SMNVEV (reference sequence). After removal of 3 bases from V and 5 bases from J, the junction contained 6 bases not matched to a gene. CDR3 region: CASSFAQRENNEQFF. In DNA form, the CDR3 reads TGTGCCAGCAGTTTCGCCCAGCGGGAGAACAATGAGCAGTTCTTC.

The rearrangement uses TRBV19 and TRBJ2-1, with a possible D match to TRBD2 (6 bases). Germline lookup yields CDR1 LNHDA and CDR2 SQIVND (reference sequence). The CDR3 is 13 amino acids. The V end was cut by 10 bases, the J end by 2 bases, with 12 bases between. In DNA form, the CDR3 reads TGTGCCACCAGCGGGCAGACCTACAATGAGCAGTTCTTC. Protein product: CATSGQTYNEQFF.

The V call is TRBV14, the J call TRBJ2-3; the D is unclear. Germline assignment: CDR1 SGHDN and CDR2 FVKESK. The CDR3 totals 15 residues. The germline V and J ends were trimmed by 0 bases and 2 bases, with 9 bases remaining between them. CDR3 in amino acids: CASSQDVDYTDTQYF. CDR3 nucleotide sequence: TGTGCCAGCAGCCAAGATGTCGATTACACAGATACGCAGTATTTT.

The V and J genes are TRBV11-2 and TRBJ2-7, with TRBD1 matching over 7 bases. CDR3 size: 14 residues. Per germline, CDR1 SGHAT and CDR2 FQNNGV. Trimming at V came to 6 bases and at J to 3 bases, leaving 8 bases not matched to a gene. CDR3 in amino acids: CASSIGQVGYEQYF. The CDR3 region has the DNA TGTGCCAGCAGTATAGGACAGGTCGGCTACGAGCAGTACTTC.

V usage is TRBV30 and J usage is TRBJ1-1; no firm D call. V was clipped by 4 bases and J by 0 bases, with 21 bases between them. CDR1 and CDR2 from the germline V gene are GTSNPN and SVGIG (reference sequence). CDR3 length equals 17 residues. The CDR3 here is CAWNPMYEPQLNTEAFF. As DNA, the CDR3 is TGTGCCTGGAACCCTATGTACGAGCCCCAGCTGAACACTGAAGCTTTCTTT. The complete variable domain, with remaining parts taken from reference TRBV30 and TRBJ1-1, reads SQTIHQWPATLVQPVGSPLSLECTVEGTSNPNLYWYRQAAGRGLQLLFYSVGIGQISSEVPQNLSASRPQDRQFILSSKKLLLSDSGFYLCAWNPMYEPQLNTEAFFGQGTRLTVV.

The chain carries TRBV19 and TRBJ2-3; the D is unclear. The CDR3 is 17 amino acids. Germline V lookup: CDR1 LNHDA, CDR2 SQIVND (reference sequence). Deletions cut 4 bases from V and 1 base from J, with 18 bases between. CDR3 sequence: CASSTLFGRVGTDTQYF. The CDR3 nucleotides read TGTGCCAGTAGTACCCTTTTTGGACGAGTAGGCACAGATACGCAGTATTTT.

The V and J genes are TRBV10-3 and TRBJ2-2; D gene uncertain. Germline CDR1 and CDR2: ENHRY and SYGVKD. V was pared by 3 bases and J by 2 bases, with 13 bases between. This CDR3 is built from 16 residues. CDR3 in amino acids: CAISDPTRSNTGELFF. As DNA, the CDR3 is TGTGCCATCAGTGACCCGACGAGATCCAACACCGGGGAGCTGTTTTTT.

The rearrangement uses TRBV7-6 and TRBJ2-2; D unclear. The CDR3 extends over 12 amino acids. V was shortened by 5 bases and J by 7 bases, with 8 bases between the two germline ends. Germline values: CDR1 SGHVS, CDR2 FNYEAQ. The CDR3 loop is CASSQVLGELFF. In DNA form, the CDR3 reads TGTGCCAGCAGCCAGGTTCTCGGGGAGCTGTTTTTT. Full variable domain (rest looked up from reference TRBV7-6 and TRBJ2-2): GAGVSQSPRYKVTKRGQDVALRCDPISGHVSLYWYRQALGQGPEFLTYFNYEAQQDKSGLPNDRFSAERPEGSISTLTIQRTEQRDSAMYRCASSQVLGELFFGEGSRLTVL.

This chain joins TRBV10-3 and TRBJ1-6; D is ambiguous. V was shortened by 7 bases and J by 6 bases, with 10 bases between the two germline ends. Germline V gene data show CDR1 as ENHRY and CDR2 as SYGVKD. This CDR3 is 13 amino acids long. The CDR3 coding sequence is TGTGCCATCAACGAACAGACTAATTCACCCCTCCACTTT. Its protein product is CAINEQTNSPLHF.

J is TRBJ2-2 and V is TRBV7-9; TRBD1 aligns across 9 bases. The CDR3 is 16 residues long. The ends lost 7 bases at V and 3 bases at J; junction bases unmatched: 9. Per germline, CDR1 SEHNR and CDR2 FQNEAQ (reference sequence). The CDR3 nucleotides are TGTGCCAGCACCTTCCGACAGGGGGTGGACACCGGGGAGCTGTTTTTT. Translation gives CASTFRQGVDTGELFF.

This rearrangement joins TRBV29-1 to TRBJ2-1; 9 bases fit TRBD1. CDR1 and CDR2 from the germline V gene are SQVTM and ANQGSEA. V gave up 2 bases and J gave up 3 bases; unmatched junction bases: 2. This CDR3 region has 14 residues. The CDR3 DNA reads as TGCAGCGTTGAAACGGACAGGGGCTACAATGAGCAGTTCTTC. This encodes CSVETDRGYNEQFF.

The chain has TRBV20-1 and TRBJ1-2, with D possibly being TRBD1 (5 bases). CDR1 is DFQATT, CDR2 SNEGSKA, per germline (reference sequence). CDR3 length: 13 residues. CDR3 DNA: TGCATTCCAGGTCCTAAGGGGAACTATGGCTACACCTTC. This translates into CIPGPKGNYGYTF.

A single count supports this clonotype. The chain joins TRBV4-1 to TRBJ2-1; D perhaps matches TRBD2 (6 bases). The CDR3 runs to 15 residues. V dropped 1 base and J dropped 1 base, with 8 bases sitting between them. Germline V CDR1 and CDR2: MGHRA, YSYEKL. The chain's CDR3 is CASSQGGLSYNEQFF. In nucleotides, the CDR3 is TGCGCCAGCAGCCAAGGGGGACTTTCCTACAATGAGCAGTTCTTC.